Following are 5 T cell receptor beta chains from one sample sequenced in a study of T cell changes during pregnancy in multiple sclerosis. Repertoires were generated with immunoSEQ multiplex PCR, while TCRdb's copy carries only in-frame clones and drops some. The table has 15,000 to 20,000 clones, around four fifths seen once; the top ten hold approximately 9.1%. Sequencing used CD8+ T cells from peripheral blood mononuclear cells, obtained in the second trimester of pregnancy. Source of these receptors: a female donor in good health, enrolled as a control in a pregnancy study.

The rearrangement links TRBV11-2 to TRBJ1-1, with 8 bases matching TRBD1. CDR1 SGHAT and CDR2 FQNNGV come from the germline V gene. The CDR3 is 16 residues long. The ends lost 5 bases at V and 3 bases at J; junction bases unmatched: 11. The CDR3 protein is CASSPQQGGTYTEAFF. CDR3 DNA sequence: TGTGCCAGCAGCCCGCAACAGGGGGGGACTTACACTGAAGCTTTCTTT.

The J gene is TRBJ2-7, the V gene TRBV11-2, with D perhaps TRBD1 (5 bases). Germline-derived CDR1 and CDR2 are SGHAT and FQNNGV. The length of the CDR3 is 16 residues. The ends were cut back, 1 base at V and 2 bases at J, with 15 bases in the middle. CDR3: CASSLVGQGIPYEQYF. The CDR3 DNA sequence: TGTGCCAGCAGCTTAGTAGGGCAGGGAATCCCCTACGAGCAGTACTTC. The whole variable domain, remainder taken from reference TRBV11-2 and TRBJ2-7, is EAGVAQSPRYKIIEKRQSVAFWCNPISGHATLYWYQQILGQGPKLLIQFQNNGVVDDSQLPKDRFSAERLKGVDSTLKIQPAKLEDSAVYLCASSLVGQGIPYEQYFGPGTRLTVT.

This sequence joins TRBV5-4 and TRBJ1-2; weak D call: TRBD1 (6 bases). Per germline, CDR1 SGHNT and CDR2 YYREEE (reference sequence). Trimming pared 4 bases from V and 0 bases from J, leaving 13 bases between. The CDR3 spans 15 residues. The CDR3 spells CASSPTGYTNYGYTF. The DNA of the CDR3 is TGTGCCAGCAGCCCGACAGGATATACTAACTATGGCTACACCTTC.

In regard to this clone: Other nucleotide sequences from this sample produce the same CDR3. The CDR3 region is CASSRQGGSNSPLHF. The CDR3, as DNA: TGTGCCAGCAGTCGCCAGGGGGGATCCAATTCACCCCTCCACTTT. V usage is TRBV5-4 and J usage is TRBJ1-6; 7 bases line up with TRBD1. CDR3 size: 15 residues. CDR1 and CDR2 (germline): SGHNT, YYREEE (reference sequence). V trimming: 5 bases; J trimming: 7 bases; junction bases outside the gene matches: 9.

This chain links TRBV15 with TRBJ1-5; 7 nucleotides align to TRBD1. This CDR3 contains 16 residues. J lost 5 bases, V lost 0 bases, and 7 bases had no gene match. From germline, CDR1 is LNHNV and CDR2 YYDKDF (reference sequence). CDR3 sequence reads: CATSRDGQGVYQPQHF. The CDR3 bases are TGTGCCACCAGCAGAGATGGGCAGGGGGTTTATCAGCCCCAGCATTTT. The complete variable domain, with remaining parts taken from reference TRBV15 and TRBJ1-5, reads DAMVIQNPRYQVTQFGKPVTLSCSQTLNHNVMYWYQQKSSQAPKLLFHYYDKDFNNEADTPDNFQSRRPNTSFCFLDIRSPGLGDTAMYLCATSRDGQGVYQPQHFGDGTRLSIL.